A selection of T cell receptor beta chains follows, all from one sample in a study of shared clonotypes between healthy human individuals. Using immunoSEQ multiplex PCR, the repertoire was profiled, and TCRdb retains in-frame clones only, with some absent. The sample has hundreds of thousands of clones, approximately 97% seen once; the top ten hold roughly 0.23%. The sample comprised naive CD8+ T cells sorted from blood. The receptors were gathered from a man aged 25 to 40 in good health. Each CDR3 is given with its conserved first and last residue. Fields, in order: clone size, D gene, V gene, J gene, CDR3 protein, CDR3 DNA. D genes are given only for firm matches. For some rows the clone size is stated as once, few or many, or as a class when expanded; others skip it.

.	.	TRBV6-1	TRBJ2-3	CASSDWGRSTDTQYF	TGTGCCAGCAGTGATTGGGGGAGGAGCACAGATACGCAGTATTTT
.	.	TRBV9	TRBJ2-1	CASSVGSYNEQFF	TGTGCCAGCAGCGTGGGATCCTACAATGAGCAGTTCTTC
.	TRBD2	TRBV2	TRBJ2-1	CASRATSESSYNEQFF	TGTGCCAGCAGGGCAACTAGCGAAAGCTCCTACAATGAGCAGTTCTTC
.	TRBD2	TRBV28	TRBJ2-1	CASSLFGTSLNNEQFF	TGTGCCAGCAGTTTATTTGGGACTAGCCTTAACAATGAGCAGTTCTTC
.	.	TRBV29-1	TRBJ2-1	CSVAPQRWILGDEQFF	TGCAGCGTTGCCCCTCAACGATGGATCCTGGGCGATGAGCAGTTCTTC
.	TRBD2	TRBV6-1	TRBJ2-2	CASSEEGTSLAGELFF	TGTGCCAGCAGTGAAGAGGGGACTAGCCTGGCCGGGGAGCTGTTTTTT
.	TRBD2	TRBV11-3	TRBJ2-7	CASSLSSGSYEQYF	TGTGCCAGCAGCTTAAGTAGCGGGAGCTACGAGCAGTACTTC
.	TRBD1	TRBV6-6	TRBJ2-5	CASSHRQGPQETQYF	TGTGCCAGCAGTCACCGACAGGGCCCCCAAGAGACCCAGTACTTC
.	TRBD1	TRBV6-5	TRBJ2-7	CASSASGTGVREQYF	TGTGCCAGCAGTGCATCCGGGACAGGGGTACGGGAGCAGTACTTC
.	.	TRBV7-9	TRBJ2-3	CASSSDILGRTDKEDTQYF	TGTGCCAGCAGCTCCGATATCTTGGGGCGAACAGATAAAGAGGATACGCAGTATTTT
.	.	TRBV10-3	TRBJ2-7	CAISPETGLYEQYF	TGTGCCATCAGCCCGGAGACAGGCCTCTACGAGCAGTACTTC
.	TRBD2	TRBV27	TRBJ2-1	CASRTLGLAGTNEQFF	TGTGCCAGCAGAACGCTGGGACTAGCCGGCACGAATGAGCAGTTCTTC
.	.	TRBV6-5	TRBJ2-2	CASSYGGINTGELFF	TGTGCCAGCAGTTATGGGGGGATCAACACCGGGGAGCTGTTTTTT
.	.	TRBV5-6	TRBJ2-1	CASAPPTGRYNEQFF	TGTGCCAGCGCCCCCCCCACAGGTCGTTACAATGAGCAGTTCTTC
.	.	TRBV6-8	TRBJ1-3	CASSYSRGSGNTIYF	TGTGCCAGCAGTTATTCGAGGGGCAGTGGAAACACCATATATTTT
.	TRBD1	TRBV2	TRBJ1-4	CASLPPGGTTNEKLFF	TGTGCCAGCCTCCCCCCAGGGGGTACAACTAATGAAAAACTGTTTTTT
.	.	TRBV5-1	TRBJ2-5	CASSPYGGRETQYF	TGCGCCAGCTCCCCATACGGAGGGCGTGAGACCCAGTACTTC
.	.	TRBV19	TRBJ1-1	CASSIAEARGHMNTEAFF	TGTGCCAGTAGTATAGCAGAGGCCAGGGGCCACATGAACACTGAAGCTTTCTTT
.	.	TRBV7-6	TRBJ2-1	CASSSPTTAGQFF	TGTGCCAGCAGCTCGCCCACCACCGCCGGGCAGTTCTTC
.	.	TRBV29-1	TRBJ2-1	CSVEGQYNEQFF	TGCAGCGTTGAAGGACAGTACAATGAGCAGTTCTTC
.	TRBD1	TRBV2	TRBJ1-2	CASPAGGGYGYTF	TGTGCCAGCCCGGCAGGGGGGGGCTATGGCTACACCTTC
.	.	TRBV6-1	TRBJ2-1	CASSDLSYLNEQFF	TGTGCCAGCAGTGATCTTTCCTACCTCAATGAGCAGTTCTTC
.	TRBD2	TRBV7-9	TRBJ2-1	CASSPSGSSSLGNEQFF	TGTGCCAGCAGCCCTAGCGGGAGTTCCTCCTTAGGCAATGAGCAGTTCTTC
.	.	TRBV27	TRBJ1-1	CASSLVVPGTEAFF	TGTGCCAGCAGTTTAGTAGTTCCAGGGACTGAAGCTTTCTTT
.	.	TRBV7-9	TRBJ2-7	CASSPLDKLPYEQYF	TGTGCCAGCAGCCCCCTTGACAAGCTACCCTACGAGCAGTACTTC
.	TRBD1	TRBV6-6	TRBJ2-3	CASRPGTGGADTQYF	TGTGCCAGCAGACCCGGGACAGGGGGCGCGGATACGCAGTATTTT
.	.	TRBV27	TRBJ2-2	CASSLFGGGTSGELFF	TGTGCCAGCAGTTTATTCGGTGGGGGAACTAGCGGGGAGCTGTTTTTT
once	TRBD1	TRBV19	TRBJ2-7	CASSIGQGAYEQYF	TGTGCCAGTAGTATCGGGCAGGGGGCCTACGAGCAGTACTTC
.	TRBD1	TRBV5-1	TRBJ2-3	CASSTPGTGVEDTQYF	TGCGCCAGCAGCACCCCCGGGACAGGGGTAGAAGATACGCAGTATTTT
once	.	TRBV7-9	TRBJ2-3	CASSPVSTDTQYF	TGTGCCAGCAGCCCAGTCAGCACAGATACGCAGTATTTT
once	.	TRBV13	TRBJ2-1	CASSLRDNEQFF	TGTGCCAGCAGCTTACGAGACAATGAGCAGTTCTTC
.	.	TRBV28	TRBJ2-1	CASSFGTPGDEQFF	TGTGCCAGCAGTTTCGGGACCCCGGGGGATGAGCAGTTCTTC
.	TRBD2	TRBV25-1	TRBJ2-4	CASVLAGRENIQYF	TGTGCCAGCGTTCTAGCGGGAAGGGAAAACATTCAGTACTTC
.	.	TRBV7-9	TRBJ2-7	CASSAKGGRQYF	TGTGCCAGCAGCGCCAAGGGTGGTAGGCAGTACTTC
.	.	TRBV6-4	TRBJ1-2	CASSPDGYYGYTF	TGTGCCAGCAGTCCGGACGGATATTATGGCTACACCTTC
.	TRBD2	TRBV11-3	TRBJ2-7	CASSLPPDRPTGLAVREQYF	TGTGCCAGCAGCTTACCCCCCGACCGTCCGACCGGACTAGCTGTGAGGGAGCAGTACTTC
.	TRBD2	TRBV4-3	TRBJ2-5	CASSQDAGVYQETQYF	TGCGCCAGCAGCCAAGACGCGGGAGTGTACCAAGAGACCCAGTACTTC